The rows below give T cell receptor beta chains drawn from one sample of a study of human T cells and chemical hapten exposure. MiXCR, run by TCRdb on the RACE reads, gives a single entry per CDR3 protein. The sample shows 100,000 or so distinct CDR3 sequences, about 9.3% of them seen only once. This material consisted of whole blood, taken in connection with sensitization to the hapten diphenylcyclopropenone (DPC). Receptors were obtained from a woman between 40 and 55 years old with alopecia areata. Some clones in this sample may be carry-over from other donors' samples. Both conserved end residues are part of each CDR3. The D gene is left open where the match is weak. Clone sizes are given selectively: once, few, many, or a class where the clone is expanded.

CDR3 DNA: TGCAGCGCTAATCCCCCGGGCACAGATACGCAGTATTTT; CDR3 protein: CSANPPGTDTQYF; J gene: TRBJ2-3; CDR3 length: 13; D gene: -; V gene: TRBV29-1; clone size: few
CDR3 DNA: TGTGCCAGCAGTCAGGACAGGGCGGACACTGAAGCTTTCTTT; CDR3 protein: CASSQDRADTEAFF; J gene: TRBJ1-1; CDR3 length: 14; D gene: TRBD1; V gene: TRBV6-1; clone size: many
CDR3 DNA: TGTGCCAGCAGTGAACTGGGACCTTCCAAAAACATTCAGTACTTC; CDR3 protein: CASSELGPSKNIQYF; J gene: TRBJ2-4; CDR3 length: 15; D gene: -; V gene: TRBV2; clone size: few
CDR3 DNA: TGTGCCAGCAGCCAAGGGGTCTACGGAGGAACTAATGAAAAACTGTTTTTT; CDR3 protein: CASSQGVYGGTNEKLFF; J gene: TRBJ1-4; CDR3 length: 17; D gene: -; V gene: TRBV3-1; clone size: -
CDR3 DNA: TGTGCCAGCAGTTTGGTTGTGGGGGACAACTCCTACGAGCAGTACTTC; CDR3 protein: CASSLVVGDNSYEQYF; J gene: TRBJ2-7; CDR3 length: 16; D gene: -; V gene: TRBV12-3/TRBV12-4; clone size: few
CDR3 DNA: TGTGCCAGCAGCGTAGACACCTCCTCATATGGCTACACCTTC; CDR3 protein: CASSVDTSSYGYTF; J gene: TRBJ1-2; CDR3 length: 14; D gene: -; V gene: TRBV7-2; clone size: many
CDR3 DNA: TGTGCCAGCAACAGCGGGGTAACAGATACGCAGTATTTT; CDR3 protein: CASNSGVTDTQYF; J gene: TRBJ2-3; CDR3 length: 13; D gene: TRBD2; V gene: TRBV28; clone size: few
CDR3 DNA: TGTGCCAGCAGGCCGGGACAGGGGTCCACCTCTTCCTACAATGAGCAGTTCTTC; CDR3 protein: CASRPGQGSTSSYNEQFF; J gene: TRBJ2-1; CDR3 length: 18; D gene: TRBD1; V gene: TRBV5-4; clone size: few
CDR3 DNA: TGTGCCAGCGGCCCCAGAGGGGAAGAGACCCAGTACTTC; CDR3 protein: CASGPRGEETQYF; J gene: TRBJ2-5; CDR3 length: 13; D gene: -; V gene: TRBV21-1; clone size: -
CDR3 DNA: TGTGCCAGCCTCGGGAGGGCCTACGAGCAGTACTTC; CDR3 protein: CASLGRAYEQYF; J gene: TRBJ2-7; CDR3 length: 12; D gene: TRBD2; V gene: TRBV6-1; clone size: -
CDR3 DNA: TGTGCCAGCAACAGGGAGAGCAATCAGCCCCAGCATTTT; CDR3 protein: CASNRESNQPQHF; J gene: TRBJ1-5; CDR3 length: 13; D gene: -; V gene: TRBV2; clone size: many
CDR3 DNA: TGTGCCACCAGTGACCCTGTTGGAGCGGGGGGCTACAATGAGCAGTTCTTC; CDR3 protein: CATSDPVGAGGYNEQFF; J gene: TRBJ2-1; CDR3 length: 17; D gene: TRBD2; V gene: TRBV24-1; clone size: many
CDR3 DNA: TGTGCCAGCAGTCCCACCTTCAATCAGCCCCAGCATTTT; CDR3 protein: CASSPTFNQPQHF; J gene: TRBJ1-5; CDR3 length: 13; D gene: -; V gene: TRBV6-2/TRBV6-3; clone size: many
CDR3 DNA: TGCGCCAGCAGCCGTACGGAGACCCAGTACTTC; CDR3 protein: CASSRTETQYF; J gene: TRBJ2-5; CDR3 length: 11; D gene: -; V gene: TRBV5-1; clone size: few